These T cell receptor beta chains were read from a single sample in a study of T cells in Graves' hyperthyroidism and ophthalmopathy. A single record per CDR3 protein comes from TCRdb applying MiXCR to the multiplex PCR reads. The sample has some 400,000 distinct CDR3 sequences, approximately 13% seen once; the top ten hold less than 25%. The sample taken for sequencing was blood. The receptor set was obtained from a man aged 25 to 40 with Graves' hyperthyroidism that later progressed to Graves' ophthalmopathy. The CDR3 runs from the conserved cysteine through the conserved F or W. The D gene is left open where the match is weak. Size is stated for part of the rows, as once, few or many counts, or as a class when the clone is expanded.

CDR3 DNA	CDR3 protein	J gene	V gene	clone size	D gene
TGTGCCAGCAGTCCATCGAGGGGTAGCAATCAGCCCCAGCATTTT	CASSPSRGSNQPQHF	TRBJ1-5	TRBV18	many	-
TGTGCCACCAGACAGGGCCCCTCGGAGCAGTACTTC	CATRQGPSEQYF	TRBJ2-7	TRBV24-1	-	-
TGCAGCGTGGGGGGGTCTAGCGGACCCGCAGATACGCAGTATTTT	CSVGGSSGPADTQYF	TRBJ2-3	TRBV29-1	-	TRBD2
TGTGCCAGCAGTTTAGGGGCCCGGCCTAAACTGTTTTTT	CASSLGARPKLFF	TRBJ1-4	TRBV12-3/TRBV12-4	many	-
TGTGCCTGGGTCGGGTCCGCAGATACGCAGTATTTT	CAWVGSADTQYF	TRBJ2-3	TRBV30	-	-
TGCGCCAGCAGTGACGGGGGCCAGCATAACACTGAAGCTTTCTTT	CASSDGGQHNTEAFF	TRBJ1-1	TRBV10-2	few	-
TGTGCCACCAGTGAAGGCAGGAACTCCTACGAGCAGTACTTC	CATSEGRNSYEQYF	TRBJ2-7	TRBV24-1	many	-
TGTGCCAGCAGCCCGGGACAGGGTCCATATGGCTACACCTTC	CASSPGQGPYGYTF	TRBJ1-2	TRBV5-5	many	TRBD1
TGTGCCAGCAAGGGGGGACAGAACCAAGAGACCCAGTACTTC	CASKGGQNQETQYF	TRBJ2-5	TRBV6-1	-	-
TGTGCCAGCAGTTCCGCCAAACCGGGGCCCTACAATGAGCAGTTCTTC	CASSSAKPGPYNEQFF	TRBJ2-1	TRBV28	many	-
TGCGCCAGCAGCAAGACAGATCACTATGGCTACACCTTC	CASSKTDHYGYTF	TRBJ1-2	TRBV5-1	-	-
TGTGCCAGCAGCCCGCGGGTCATCTCTGGCTACAATGAGCAGTTCTTC	CASSPRVISGYNEQFF	TRBJ2-1	TRBV7-6	many	-
TGTGCCAGCAGCTTAGTGGACAGGGGCGAGCAGTACTTC	CASSLVDRGEQYF	TRBJ2-7	TRBV7-9	many	TRBD1
TGTGCCAGCAGTTTAGGGGACATAATACAAGAGACCCAGTACTTC	CASSLGDIIQETQYF	TRBJ2-5	TRBV28	many	-
TGTGCCAGCAGTGAAGGGTCAGCAAACTCTGGAAACACCATATATTTT	CASSEGSANSGNTIYF	TRBJ1-3	TRBV6-1	many	-
TGCGCCAGCAGAAAAAGACAGGGAGGCGAAAAACTGTTTTTT	CASRKRQGGEKLFF	TRBJ1-4	TRBV4-1	-	TRBD1
TGCGCCAGCAGCTTGGTGGGACTGGGTTCACCCCTCCACTTT	CASSLVGLGSPLHF	TRBJ1-6	TRBV5-1	once	-
TGTACCAGCAGTTCGGGACAGGGAAATCAGCCCCAGCATTTT	CTSSSGQGNQPQHF	TRBJ1-5	TRBV28	-	TRBD1
TGTGCCAGCAGCTTAGTAGGGCAAAGGTGGGAAAAACTGTTTTTT	CASSLVGQRWEKLFF	TRBJ1-4	TRBV11-2	few	-
TGTGCTAGTGGTTTGGTACGGCTAGGCCAGGGGGCGGACACTGAAGCTTTCTTT	CASGLVRLGQGADTEAFF	TRBJ1-1	TRBV12-5	many	TRBD1
TGCGCCAGCAGCACGGGACAGGGCTCCTACAATGAGCAGTTCTTC	CASSTGQGSYNEQFF	TRBJ2-1	TRBV5-1	-	TRBD1
TGCGCCAGCAGCCAAGGAAGGCAGGGCCGGGTTAATTCACCCCTCCACTTT	CASSQGRQGRVNSPLHF	TRBJ1-6	TRBV4-1	-	-
TGTGCCAGCACCGTTGTCGGGGGGGAAGGCTACACCTTC	CASTVVGGEGYTF	TRBJ1-2	TRBV6-1	many	-
TGTGCCAGCGTAGCGGGCTACCCGGGGGAGACCCAGTACTTC	CASVAGYPGETQYF	TRBJ2-5	TRBV6-1	many	TRBD2
TGTGCCAGCAGATGGAGGGGTAATCAGCCCCAGCATTTT	CASRWRGNQPQHF	TRBJ1-5	TRBV6-2/TRBV6-3	many	-
TGTGCCAGCAGCCCCTCCTCCAATAACAGGGACTACGAGCAGTACTTC	CASSPSSNNRDYEQYF	TRBJ2-7	TRBV11-2	many	-
TGCGCCAGCAGTGAATCGGGATTTTCAGACAATGAGCAGTTCTTC	CASSESGFSDNEQFF	TRBJ2-1	TRBV10-1	many	-
TGTGCCAGCACTTTAGACTCCTACGAGCAGTACTTC	CASTLDSYEQYF	TRBJ2-7	TRBV12-3/TRBV12-4	many	-
TGTGCCAGTAGTATGGGGGGTCGGCAGCCCCAGCATTTT	CASSMGGRQPQHF	TRBJ1-5	TRBV19	few	-
TGCAGCGTTGACACGGGTTCGGAGACCCAGTACTTC	CSVDTGSETQYF	TRBJ2-5	TRBV29-1	once	-
TGTGCCAGCAGCCAAGGCCACAAGACGGAGCAAGCTTTCTTT	CASSQGHKTEQAFF	TRBJ1-1	TRBV3-1	many	-
TGCGCCAGCAGCTCGGGTCCCGAAACCGGGGAGCTGTTTTTT	CASSSGPETGELFF	TRBJ2-2	TRBV5-1	few	-
TGCGCCAGCACTGGGACAGAGGGTTTTCAGCCCCAGCATTTT	CASTGTEGFQPQHF	TRBJ1-5	TRBV10-2	few	TRBD1
TGCGCCAGCAGGAGTCGGGGGGACGGCACAGATACGCAGTATTTT	CASRSRGDGTDTQYF	TRBJ2-3	TRBV5-1	few	TRBD2
TGTGCCAGCAGCTTTGTATCCGTAACCTACGAGCAGTACTTC	CASSFVSVTYEQYF	TRBJ2-7	TRBV7-9	many	-
TGTGCCAGCAGCCCCGGGGACAGTGCTAACTATGGCTACACCTTC	CASSPGDSANYGYTF	TRBJ1-2	TRBV28	few	TRBD1
TGTGCCAGCAGCTTTCAATGGGGTCGCTACGAGCAGTACTTC	CASSFQWGRYEQYF	TRBJ2-7	TRBV7-8	few	-
TGTGCCAGCAGTTACCCTGGGGCCAACGTCCTGACTTTC	CASSYPGANVLTF	TRBJ2-6	TRBV6-5	-	-
TGTGCCAGCACCCTGACAGAGTACCAAGAGACCCAGTACTTC	CASTLTEYQETQYF	TRBJ2-5	TRBV2	many	-
TGCGCCAGCAGCTTGGAGGACAGCTATACTGAAGCTTTCTTT	CASSLEDSYTEAFF	TRBJ1-1	TRBV5-1	many	-
TGTGCCAGCAGTCTCGATCTGGACTTGAATACGCAGTATTTT	CASSLDLDLNTQYF	TRBJ2-3	TRBV6-1	many	-
TGCGCCAGCAGCGGGGACAGCCCGAACACCGGGGAGCTGTTTTTT	CASSGDSPNTGELFF	TRBJ2-2	TRBV5-1	-	TRBD1
TGTGCCAGCTGGCCCGGCGTCAATGAGCAGTTCTTC	CASWPGVNEQFF	TRBJ2-1	TRBV12-3/TRBV12-4	-	-
TGTGCCAGCAGCGTAGGGGGACAGGGAATGCACACTGAAGCTTTCTTT	CASSVGGQGMHTEAFF	TRBJ1-1	TRBV9	-	TRBD1
TGTGCCAGCAGTTTATTAGTAAGGGGGCGGTCAGATCAGCCCCAGCATTTT	CASSLLVRGRSDQPQHF	TRBJ1-5	TRBV28	many	TRBD1